The 15 T cell receptor beta chains given below trace back to one sample, sequenced in a study of OX40 agonist ivuxolimab in advanced cancers. Assay: immunoSEQ multiplex PCR; the TCRdb copy retains only in-frame clones and omits some. The profile shows approximately 60,000 clones, 77% of them singletons. Source: CD4+ or CD8+ T cells sorted from blood, taken in a trial of the OX40 agonist ivuxolimab. All receptors come from an adult with an advanced solid tumor such as melanoma, head and neck, liver or kidney cancer.

This clone was counted once. The genes are TRBV11-2 and TRBJ2-1; 8 bases align to TRBD2. V lost 7 bases to trimming and J lost 8 bases; unmatched junction nucleotides: 13. Per germline, CDR1 SGHAT and CDR2 FQNNGV. The CDR3 is made up of 15 amino acids. The CDR3 sequence is CASTSGVAGLYEQFF. The CDR3 coding sequence is TGTGCCAGCACCTCCGGGGTAGCGGGACTGTATGAGCAGTTCTTC.

This clone showed up just a few times. This chain links TRBV9 with TRBJ2-1; tentatively, D is TRBD1 or TRBD2 (5 bases each). Trimming pared 3 bases from V and 8 bases from J, leaving 15 bases between. From germline, CDR1 is SGDLS and CDR2 YYNGEE. This CDR3 region has 14 residues. The CDR3 DNA sequence: TGTGCCAGCAGCGAGAGAGGGGCGGTAGATGAGCAGTTCTTC. It encodes CASSERGAVDEQFF.

The chain has TRBV10-1 and TRBJ2-7; 10 bases map to TRBD2. This CDR3 has 15 residues. The V and J ends lost 5 bases and 4 bases, in that order; junction bases with no gene match: 8. Germline CDR1 WNHNN, CDR2 SYGVQD (reference sequence). In DNA, the CDR3 is TGCGCCAGCAGTTCTAGCGGGAGAAAGGGTTACGAGCAGTACTTC. Translating gives CASSSSGRKGYEQYF.

The chain couples TRBV18 to TRBJ2-3; TRBD2 aligns across 10 bases. V trimming: 1 base; J trimming: 2 bases; junction bases outside the gene matches: 6. The CDR3 runs to 17 residues. Germline V gene data show CDR1 as KGHSH and CDR2 as LQKENI. The CDR3 reads CASSPQILAGSTDTQYF. CDR3 nucleotide sequence: TGTGCCAGCTCACCACAAATACTAGCGGGATCCACAGATACGCAGTATTTT.

The chain employs TRBV9 and TRBJ2-2; 11 bases fit TRBD2. CDR1 is SGDLS and CDR2 is YYNGEE in the germline V gene. This CDR3 is 18 amino acids long. V lost 4 bases and J lost 5; bases outside the gene matches: 13. As DNA, the CDR3 is TGTGCCAGCAGCACCAGAGGTCTAGCGGGAGGTGTAACCGGGGAGCTGTTTTTT. Its translation is CASSTRGLAGGVTGELFF.

The chain has TRBV5-1 and TRBJ2-7, with 11 bases identical to TRBD1. With V trimmed by 4 bases and J by 1 base, 4 bases remained unmatched. The CDR3 is made up of 15 amino acids. CDR1 and CDR2 (germline): SGHRS, YFSETQ. CDR3: CASSGTGGRSYEQYF. CDR3 bases: TGCGCCAGCAGCGGGACAGGGGGTAGGTCCTACGAGCAGTACTTC.

This sequence joins TRBV6-5 and TRBJ2-1; D gene ambiguous. The CDR3 is 14 amino acids. Trimming removed 0 bases from V and 2 bases from J, with 5 bases in between. CDR1 is MNHEY and CDR2 is SVGAGI in the germline V gene. CDR3 region: CASSYSVTYNEQFF. The CDR3 nucleotides are TGTGCCAGCAGTTACTCAGTGACCTACAATGAGCAGTTCTTC.

The rearrangement uses TRBV4-3 and TRBJ2-2; D assignment may be TRBD1 or TRBD2 (6 bases each). Germline lookup yields CDR1 LGHNA and CDR2 YSLEER. Trimming took 4 bases from V and 4 from J, leaving 10 bases between them. This CDR3 is built from 14 residues. Here the CDR3 reads CASSPKGGTGELFF. CDR3 DNA sequence: TGCGCCAGCAGCCCTAAGGGGGGCACCGGGGAGCTGTTTTTT.

This clone was detected once. The chain is built from TRBV4-1 and TRBJ1-4; D unresolved. Germline CDR1 and CDR2: MGHRA and YSYEKL. This CDR3 has 13 amino acids. The V and J ends lost 1 base and 7 bases respectively, with 7 bases between them. The CDR3 DNA follows: TGCGCCAGCAGCCAAGCCCTCAGTGAAAAACTGTTTTTT. Encoded protein: CASSQALSEKLFF.

In its sample, this clone was seen a few times. The genes are TRBV2 and TRBJ1-6, with D possibly being TRBD1 (6 bases). The CDR3 runs to 15 residues. Trimming took 6 bases from V and 1 from J, leaving 10 bases between them. Germline lookup yields CDR1 SNHLY and CDR2 FYNNEI. DNA for the CDR3: TGTGCCAGCAGCATACAGGGTTCCTATAATTCACCCCTCCACTTT. Translation gives CASSIQGSYNSPLHF.

The DNA for the CDR3 is TGTGCCAGCCAGGCGGCCGGACTAGGGAACAGCTCCTACGAGCAGTACTTC. Translating it yields CASQAAGLGNSSYEQYF. The chain couples TRBV27 to TRBJ2-7, with 7 bases lining up with TRBD2. This CDR3 region has 17 residues. Looked up from germline, CDR1 is MNHEY and CDR2 is SMNVEV (reference sequence). Unmatched junction bases numbered 16, after V lost 8 bases and J lost 0 bases.

The chain is built from TRBV5-1 and TRBJ2-3; a possible D gene is TRBD2 (6 bases). The ends were cut back, 3 bases at V and 6 bases at J, with 14 bases in the middle. The V gene's germline CDR1 is SGHRS and CDR2 YFSETQ. CDR3 length: 14 residues. The CDR3 loop is CASSSTTSPDTQYF. CDR3 nucleotides: TGCGCCAGCAGCTCTACGACTAGTCCGGATACGCAGTATTTT.

The chain joins TRBV28 to TRBJ2-3; no definite D call. Germline assignment: CDR1 MDHEN and CDR2 SYDVKM. The CDR3 contains 12 residues. V was cut by 7 bases and J by 6 bases, with 11 bases left in between. The CDR3 DNA sequence: TGTGCCAGCAACTGGGCGCGGGATACGCAGTATTTT. Amino acid sequence: CASNWARDTQYF.

This clone has more than one count but fewer than ten. This chain connects TRBV28 to TRBJ1-5; the D is unclear. The CDR3 length is 16 residues. V was pared by 5 bases and J by 0 bases, with 14 bases between. In germline, CDR1 is MDHEN, CDR2 SYDVKM. This CDR3 is CASSPPSQFSNQPQHF. In DNA form, the CDR3 reads TGTGCCAGCAGTCCCCCTTCGCAGTTTAGCAATCAGCCCCAGCATTTT.

The J gene is TRBJ2-3, the V gene TRBV29-1, with D possibly TRBD2 on 5 matching bases. Trimming took off 1 base at V and 3 bases at J, with 17 bases between the two ends. Germline V CDR1 and CDR2: SQVTM, ANQGSEA. This CDR3 is 16 amino acids long. The CDR3 region has the DNA TGCAGCGTTGAAGGGGCGAGACGGGGTGAGACAGATACGCAGTATTTT. Amino acids: CSVEGARRGETDTQYF.